What follows are 2 T cell receptor beta chains derived from one specimen sequenced in a study of T cell changes during pregnancy in multiple sclerosis. TCRdb's copy holds only in-frame clones and misses some; the assay was immunoSEQ multiplex PCR. The sample lists tens of thousands of clones; about 86% were seen once. The sequenced material came from peripheral blood from another person, used as feeder cells. The receptors were sampled from a human donor whose cells served as feeder cells for cultures in a pregnancy study.

This chain links TRBV28 with TRBJ2-1; 11 positions agree with TRBD1. Germline V lookup: CDR1 MDHEN, CDR2 SYDVKM. This CDR3 has 15 amino acids. V lost 7 bases, J lost 6 bases, and 8 bases stayed unmatched. CDR3 sequence (DNA): TGTGCCAGCATAGATTCCGGGACAGGGGGCAATGAGCAGTTCTTC. Protein sequence: CASIDSGTGGNEQFF.

The genes are TRBV7-8 and TRBJ2-7, with D unclear. V was trimmed by 1 base and J by 4 bases, leaving 14 bases between them. The CDR3 covers 15 residues. Germline CDR1 SGHVS, CDR2 FQNEAQ. As DNA, the CDR3 is TGTGCCAGCAGCTTAGTTAGTCCCGGCGGTTACGAGCAGTACTTC. Protein: CASSLVSPGGYEQYF. Together with reference TRBV7-8 and TRBJ2-7, the CDR3 gives the full variable domain: GAGVSQSPRYKVAKRGQDVALRCDPISGHVSLFWYQQALGQGPEFLTYFQNEAQLDKSGLPSDRFFAERPEGSVSTLKIQRTQQEDSAVYLCASSLVSPGGYEQYFGPGTRLTVT.